This T cell receptor (beta chain) is from a study of blood T cells in healthy people across ages. The germline V gene has CDR1 SGHNT and CDR2 YENEEA. The CDR3 runs 15 residues. Findings of the study overall: When set beside aged donors, long-lived donors presented more naive CD4+ cells and higher diversity.

The authors ran a second PCR of 7 to 11 cycles using a sample-barcoded 5' primer and a J-beta primer mix. In TCRdb, the 5' RACE reads were re-called with MiXCR into one record per CDR3 protein. The profile shows about a million distinct CDR3 sequences, under 50% of them singletons. A note on this clonotype: Its matching antigen is unknown.

This chain links TRBV11-3 with TRBJ2-7, with D possibly being TRBD2 (5 bases). Near its end, the DNA agrees better with TRBJ2-5, so the J call may be wrong. Sequenced: blood. The clonotype comes from a man aged 30 to 45 in good health. The DNA of the CDR3 is TGTGCCAGCAGCCTATACGGGGATAGAGGAGAGACCCAGTACTTC. Translated, it gives CASSLYGDRGETQYF.